The next 29 T cell receptor beta chains were all read from a single sample in a study of blood T cell repertoires in COVID-19. Method: immunoSEQ multiplex PCR; TCRdb's copy keeps in-frame clones and lacks some. There are approximately 170,000 clones in the sample; roughly nine tenths occur only once, and over 9.5% lies in the top ten. Material: peripheral blood. The origin of the receptors is a woman aged 55 to 70 with COVID-19, enrolled during active disease.

The chain employs TRBV6-5 and TRBJ1-2; 8 bases are a match to TRBD1. The CDR3 spans 15 residues. Unmatched junction bases numbered 8, after V lost 0 bases and J lost 8 bases. Germline CDR1 and CDR2: MNHEY and SVGAGI. The CDR3, as DNA: TGTGCCAGCAGTTACTCGCCCCAGGGGGCGGGAGGCTACACCTTC. It specifies CASSYSPQGAGGYTF.

The chain uses TRBV7-2 and TRBJ2-7, with unresolved D. Germline CDR1 and CDR2: SGHTA and FQGNSA. Trimming shortened V by 1 base and J by 2 bases, and 12 bases separated the two germline ends. CDR3 size: 15 residues. The CDR3 DNA follows: TGTGCCAGCAGCTTAGGGCAACACACCACCTACGAGCAGTACTTC. The encoded protein is CASSLGQHTTYEQYF.

The chain links TRBV24-1 to TRBJ2-7; 8 bases fit TRBD1. The V gene end was trimmed by 2 bases and the J gene end by 5 bases; junction bases not matched to a gene: 4. The CDR3 consists of 14 residues. Germline CDR1 KGHDR, CDR2 SFDVKD. CDR3 in DNA: TGTGCCACCAGTGATTCCCAGACAGGGGACGAGCAGTACTTC. This codes for CATSDSQTGDEQYF.

The CDR3 DNA reads TGCGCCAGCAGTGAGGGCGGAAACTACGAGCAGTACTTC. It codes for CASSEGGNYEQYF. The chain uses TRBV10-2 and TRBJ2-7; D remains unclear. The CDR3 runs to 13 residues. Germline CDR1 reads WSHSY; CDR2 reads SAAADI. The V end was cut by 2 bases, the J end by 3 bases, with 8 bases between.

The CDR3: CASIAGYYNSPLHF. Written as DNA, the CDR3 is TGCGCCAGCATCGCAGGGTACTATAATTCACCCCTCCACTTT. The rearrangement links TRBV10-1 to TRBJ1-6, with D possibly matching TRBD1 (5 bases). Per the germline V gene, CDR1 is WNHNN and CDR2 is SYGVQD (reference sequence). V was cut by 7 bases and J by 3 bases, with 10 bases left in between. This CDR3 contains 14 residues.

The CDR3 region is CASSSTQGVGNQPQHF. DNA of the CDR3: TGTGCCAGCAGTTCCACACAGGGGGTGGGCAATCAGCCCCAGCATTTT. The rearrangement uses TRBV28 and TRBJ1-5; 8 bases agree with TRBD1. Losses at the gene ends were 4 bases for V and 2 bases for J; bases not matched to a gene: 7. The CDR3 is 16 amino acids. Germline V CDR1 and CDR2: MDHEN, SYDVKM.

The chain couples TRBV5-1 to TRBJ2-2; no clear D gene. V was cut by 2 bases and J by 7 bases, with 18 bases left in between. Germline CDR1 reads SGHRS; CDR2 reads YFSETQ. The CDR3 runs to 16 residues. Here the CDR3 reads CASSFPSRQKVGELFF. The CDR3 DNA reads TGCGCCAGCAGCTTTCCCTCGAGGCAGAAAGTCGGGGAGCTGTTTTTT.

The chain carries TRBV10-3 and TRBJ2-3, with 8 bases aligning to TRBD2. V was pared by 0 bases and J by 2 bases, with 7 bases of the junction left unmatched. This CDR3 spans 17 amino acids. Germline assignment: CDR1 ENHRY and CDR2 SYGVKD. The CDR3 nucleotides are TGTGCCATCAGTGAGTCTCGAGGTAGCGGGGTCACAGATACGCAGTATTTT. This sequence encodes CAISESRGSGVTDTQYF.

V gene TRBV6-1 combines with J gene TRBJ2-7; D is undetermined. The V and J ends lost 1 base and 3 bases respectively, with 7 bases between them. This CDR3 region has 13 residues. The germline V gene encodes CDR1 MNHNS and CDR2 SASEGT. DNA of the CDR3: TGTGCCAGCAGTGAAGGGCTCCTCTACGAGCAGTACTTC. Translation gives CASSEGLLYEQYF.

The chain couples TRBV6-5 to TRBJ1-3, with D maybe TRBD1 (5 bases). CDR3 length equals 14 residues. V lost 3 bases and J lost 4, with 10 bases in between. The germline V gene has CDR1 MNHEY and CDR2 SVGAGI. CDR3 sequence (DNA): TGTGCCAGCAGTTATCGGGGGTACGGAAACACCATATATTTT. Translation: CASSYRGYGNTIYF.

This chain links TRBV7-2 with TRBJ2-1; tentatively, D is TRBD1 (6 bases). Trimming pared 5 bases from V and 4 bases from J, leaving 9 bases between. Germline assignment: CDR1 SGHTA and CDR2 FQGNSA. The CDR3 spans 13 residues. CDR3 protein: CASSTTGYNEQFF. CDR3 coding DNA: TGTGCCAGCAGCACGACAGGATACAATGAGCAGTTCTTC.

The chain carries TRBV5-4 and TRBJ1-2; D ambiguous. Between the trimmed V and J ends, which lost 5 bases and 2 bases, there was a span of 13 bases. CDR1 and CDR2 (germline): SGHNT, YYREEE (reference sequence). The CDR3 loop spans 14 amino acids. CDR3 DNA sequence: TGTGCCAGCAGAACTCAAGGAGGAAACTATGGCTACACCTTC. It translates to CASRTQGGNYGYTF.

This clone was found a few times. The chain's CDR3 is CASSLDRVQPQHF. The CDR3 nucleotides are TGTGCCAGCAGCTTAGACCGGGTTCAGCCCCAGCATTTT. The chain employs TRBV7-2 and TRBJ1-5; no definite D call. Trimming shortened V by 1 base and J by 6 bases, and 7 bases separated the two germline ends. The germline V gene has CDR1 SGHTA and CDR2 FQGNSA. The CDR3 has 13 residues.

This clone was detected only once. The V and J genes are TRBV10-3 and TRBJ1-4, with a weak D call TRBD1 (6 bases). Germline loops: CDR1 ENHRY, CDR2 SYGVKD. Trimming took off 8 bases at V and 7 bases at J, with 17 bases between the two ends. The CDR3 runs to 14 residues. The CDR3 DNA reads as TGTGCCATCGGGAGTACACAGGGCGGTGAAAAACTGTTTTTT. Residues: CAIGSTQGGEKLFF.

This rearrangement joins TRBV9 to TRBJ2-7; D is perhaps TRBD1 (5 bases). V shed 7 bases and J shed 6 bases, with 14 bases lying between them. CDR1 and CDR2 from the germline V gene are SGDLS and YYNGEE. This CDR3 comprises 12 residues. In DNA, the CDR3 is TGTGCCAGCGGAAACCAGGGTCTCGAGCAGTACTTC. This gives the protein CASGNQGLEQYF.

This clone was detected once. The chain joins TRBV3-1 (or the pseudogene TRBV3-2) to TRBJ1-3; no clear D gene. Germline CDR1 and CDR2: LGHDT and YNNKEL (reference sequence). V was pared by 10 bases and J by 5 bases, with 18 bases between. The CDR3 is made up of 14 amino acids. The CDR3 here is CATSRKPTRNTIYF. The CDR3 DNA sequence: TGTGCCACCTCCCGGAAGCCGACACGAAACACCATATATTTT.

The chain is built from TRBV11-2 and TRBJ2-1, with D maybe TRBD2 (5 bases). Germline values: CDR1 SGHAT, CDR2 FQNNGV. Trimming removed 1 base at V and 14 bases at J, with 18 bases between. This CDR3 has 14 amino acids. CDR3 DNA: TGTGCCAGCAGCTTAGTTCTGGACCGACACGGGGAGTTCTTC. Protein: CASSLVLDRHGEFF.

As to this clone: In the same sample, other DNA sequences code for this CDR3. The J gene is TRBJ2-7, the V gene TRBV2, with D possibly being TRBD2 (6 bases). The CDR3 runs 14 residues. Per the germline V gene, CDR1 is SNHLY and CDR2 is FYNNEI. Trimming pared 6 bases from V and 2 bases from J, leaving 14 bases between. The CDR3 sequence: CASSAGTGTYEQYF. For the CDR3, the DNA is TGTGCCAGCAGCGCCGGGACTGGTACCTACGAGCAGTACTTC. Together with reference TRBV2 and TRBJ2-7, the CDR3 gives the full variable domain: EPEVTQTPSHQVTQMGQEVILRCVPISNHLYFYWYRQILGQKVEFLVSFYNNEISEKSEIFDDQFSVERPDGSNFTLKIRSTKLEDSAMYFCASSAGTGTYEQYFGPGTRLTVT.

This clone was seen only once. The chain combines TRBV5-6 with TRBJ2-7; possible D gene TRBD2, 5 bases. This CDR3 contains 14 residues. V lost 2 bases, J lost 3 bases, and 12 bases lay in between. Germline V CDR1 and CDR2: SGHDT, YYEEEE. The CDR3 DNA sequence: TGTGCCAGCAGCTTCGGGGAGCTCAGCTACGAGCAGTACTTC. This encodes CASSFGELSYEQYF.

The chain employs TRBV2 and TRBJ2-7; TRBD1 matches at 8 bases. Germline V gives CDR1 SNHLY, CDR2 FYNNEI. The CDR3 loop spans 15 amino acids. With 4 bases clipped from V and 1 base from J, the junction kept 6 bases outside the gene matches. CDR3 DNA sequence: TGTGCCAGCAGTGTTGTCAGGGGGCTTTCCTACGAGCAGTACTTC. It codes for CASSVVRGLSYEQYF.

This clone is a singleton in its sample. V gene TRBV18 combines with J gene TRBJ1-5; possibly TRBD1 for D (6 bases). In germline, CDR1 is KGHSH, CDR2 LQKENI. V was shortened by 3 bases and J by 6 bases, with 15 bases between the two germline ends. The CDR3 extends over 15 amino acids. The CDR3 sequence is CASSPRDKSVQPQHF. The CDR3 nucleotides read TGTGCCAGCTCACCTCGGGACAAAAGCGTTCAGCCCCAGCATTTT. The whole variable domain, remainder taken from reference TRBV18 and TRBJ1-5, is NAGVMQNPRHLVRRRGQEARLRCSPMKGHSHVYWYRQLPEEGLKFMVYLQKENIIDESGMPKERFSAEFPKEGPSILRIQQVVRGDSAAYFCASSPRDKSVQPQHFGDGTRLSIL.

This chain connects TRBV7-2 to TRBJ2-1; TRBD2 agrees at 7 bases. Germline CDR1 SGHTA, CDR2 FQGNSA. The J segment lost 6 bases and the V segment lost 0 bases, leaving 5 bases of the junction unmatched. This CDR3 has 15 amino acids. CDR3 protein: CASSLAGGPFNEQFF. CDR3 DNA: TGTGCCAGCAGCTTAGCGGGAGGGCCCTTCAATGAGCAGTTCTTC. The variable domain in full, completed from reference TRBV7-2 and TRBJ2-1, reads GAGVSQSPSNKVTEKGKDVELRCDPISGHTALYWYRQSLGQGLEFLIYFQGNSAPDKSGLPSDRFSAERTGGSVSTLTIQRTQQEDSAVYLCASSLAGGPFNEQFFGPGTRLTVL.

This chain joins TRBV5-5 and TRBJ1-3; the D gene is possibly TRBD1 (5 bases). Germline V CDR1 and CDR2: SGHKS, YYEKEE (reference sequence). The CDR3 has 14 residues. Trimming took off 4 bases at V and 11 bases at J, with 19 bases between the two ends. This CDR3 reads CASSPGQGLSSIYF. For the CDR3, the DNA is TGTGCCAGCAGCCCGGGCCAGGGATTATCATCCATATATTTT.

This chain uses TRBV19 with TRBJ1-3; D unclear. The CDR3 is 15 residues long. Deletions cut 5 bases from V and 7 bases from J, with 18 bases between. In germline, CDR1 is LNHDA, CDR2 SQIVND (reference sequence). The CDR3 DNA is TGTGCCAGTAGTTCGCCAAGAAGAGCTACGAACACCATATATTTT. It yields the protein CASSSPRRATNTIYF.

The chain carries TRBV7-3 and TRBJ2-1; possibly TRBD2 for D (6 bases). Trimming took 9 bases from V and 5 from J, leaving 17 bases between them. CDR1 SGHTA and CDR2 FQGTGA come from the germline V gene. This CDR3 has 14 amino acids. The CDR3 spells CARPCSEGNNEQFF. The CDR3 coding sequence is TGTGCCAGACCCTGCTCGGAGGGAAACAATGAGCAGTTCTTC.

This sequence joins TRBV3-1 (or the pseudogene TRBV3-2) and TRBJ2-7; maybe TRBD2 (5 bases). V was clipped by 3 bases and J by 3 bases, with 9 bases between them. The CDR3 spans 13 residues. From germline, CDR1 is LGHDT and CDR2 YNNKEL (reference sequence). In DNA, the CDR3 is TGTGCCAGCAGCCAGACGGGGAACTACGAGCAGTACTTC. It yields the protein CASSQTGNYEQYF.

This clone was counted only a few times. The chain joins TRBV6-5 to TRBJ2-7, with 7 nucleotides matching TRBD1. Trimming removed 4 bases from V and 1 base from J; junction bases left unmatched: 4. Per the germline V gene, CDR1 is MNHEY and CDR2 is SVGAGI. The length of the CDR3 is 14 residues. CDR3 protein: CASSWTGRSYEQYF. The CDR3 nucleotides read TGTGCCAGCAGTTGGACAGGCCGTTCCTACGAGCAGTACTTC.

This chain uses TRBV6-5 with TRBJ2-7; 9 nucleotides agree with TRBD1. CDR1 is MNHEY, CDR2 SVGAGI, per germline. The V segment lost 2 bases and the J segment 4 bases; nucleotides outside the gene matches: 6. CDR3 length: 15 residues. The CDR3 spells CASSYAGQGLYEQYF. CDR3 nucleotides: TGTGCCAGCAGTTACGCGGGACAGGGACTGTACGAGCAGTACTTC.

V usage is TRBV6-5 and J usage is TRBJ2-7, with a tentative D call TRBD2 (6 bases). The CDR3 loop spans 13 amino acids. V shed 10 bases and J shed 0 bases, with 13 bases lying between them. The germline CDR1 and CDR2 sequences are MNHEY and SVGAGI. CDR3 sequence (DNA): TGTGCCACAGCACTGACTAGCTCCTACGAGCAGTACTTC. Its protein is CATALTSSYEQYF.